The 20 T cell receptor beta chains presented below share a single source sample, sequenced in a study of T cell responses to AZD1222 COVID-19 vaccine. The method was immunoSEQ multiplex PCR; TCRdb's version includes in-frame clones alone and lacks a portion of them. Among about 84,000 clones listed, approximately 83% were seen once. The sequenced sample was peripheral blood, obtained 28 days after the second AZD1222 dose. The receptors originated from an adult who received the AZD1222 COVID-19 vaccine.

The CDR3 here is CASSLVTRAGGQPQHF. The CDR3 DNA reads as TGTGCCAGCAGCTTAGTGACTCGGGCAGGAGGGCAGCCCCAGCATTTT. The V and J genes are TRBV7-2 and TRBJ1-5, with D unclear. CDR1 SGHTA and CDR2 FQGNSA come from the germline V gene. CDR3 length equals 16 residues. The germline V and J ends were trimmed by 1 base and 7 bases, with 17 bases remaining between them.

This rearrangement joins TRBV28 to TRBJ1-5; 7 bases fit TRBD1. Germline V lookup: CDR1 MDHEN, CDR2 SYDVKM. This CDR3 is 14 amino acids long. The V gene end was trimmed by 6 bases and the J gene end by 2 bases; junction bases not matched to a gene: 4. CDR3 sequence reads: CASRLTGGNQPQHF. In DNA form, the CDR3 reads TGTGCCAGCAGATTAACAGGGGGCAATCAGCCCCAGCATTTT.

The V gene is TRBV10-2, the J gene TRBJ1-2; D remains ambiguous. The V and J ends lost 8 bases and 2 bases respectively, with 12 bases between them. This CDR3 spans 13 amino acids. Germline-derived CDR1 and CDR2 are WSHSY and SAAADI. CDR3 nucleotide sequence: TGCGCCAGCCCCGGGCAGGTAAACTATGGCTACACCTTC. It translates to CASPGQVNYGYTF.

This clone has a single count. V usage is TRBV12-3 or TRBV12-4 and J usage is TRBJ2-1; 10 bases align to TRBD2. The CDR3 has 13 residues. In DNA, the CDR3 is TGTGCTTGGCGCCTAGCGGGAGCTAATGAGCAGTTCTTC. Protein sequence: CAWRLAGANEQFF.

The chain combines TRBV6-2 or TRBV6-3 with TRBJ2-3, with 8 bases that match TRBD2. V lost 2 bases and J lost 5; bases outside the gene matches: 15. CDR1 is MNHEY and CDR2 is SVGEGT in the germline V gene. This CDR3 has 18 residues. Here the CDR3 DNA reads TGTGCCAGCAGTTACCATGGACTAGCTCCATTGAATCGAGATACGCAGTATTTT. Protein product: CASSYHGLAPLNRDTQYF.

The chain recombines TRBV5-1 with TRBJ1-1; possible D gene TRBD1, 6 bases. V was shortened by 0 bases and J by 1 base, with 10 bases between the two germline ends. The germline gives CDR1 SGHRS, CDR2 YFSETQ. The CDR3 is 15 residues long. CDR3 sequence: CASSLATGTNTEAFF. The CDR3 DNA follows: TGCGCCAGCAGCTTGGCGACAGGTACGAACACTGAAGCTTTCTTT.

V and J are TRBV2 and TRBJ1-6; 10 bases are shared with TRBD1. Germline assignment: CDR1 SNHLY and CDR2 FYNNEI. Trimming took 8 bases from V and 4 from J; bases not matched to a gene: 2. This CDR3 has 14 amino acids. The CDR3, as DNA: TGTGCCAGCCCGGACAGGGGGTATAATTCACCCCTCCACTTT. Encoded protein: CASPDRGYNSPLHF.

The V gene is TRBV12-3 or TRBV12-4, the J gene TRBJ1-2, with 7 bases aligning to TRBD1. The CDR3 has 12 amino acids. Trimming cost V 5 bases and J 4 bases; bases outside gene matches: 1. The CDR3 nucleotides read TGTGCCAGCAGTCGACAGGGCTATGGCTACACCTTC. Its translation is CASSRQGYGYTF.

This clone was observed a handful of times. The chain recombines TRBV4-2 with TRBJ1-2, with TRBD1 as a possible D gene (6 bases). Germline loops: CDR1 LGHNA, CDR2 YNFKEQ. This CDR3 comprises 16 residues. The ends were cut back, 3 bases at V and 0 bases at J, with 14 bases in the middle. DNA of the CDR3: TGTGCCAGCAGCCAGGAAACAGGGCGCACTAACTATGGCTACACCTTC. Translation gives CASSQETGRTNYGYTF.

DNA of the CDR3: TGTGCCAGCAGCTTAGATCGGGAAGGGGGAGATACGCAGTATTTT. This translates into CASSLDREGGDTQYF. The chain joins TRBV13 to TRBJ2-3; D perhaps matches TRBD1 (6 bases). CDR3 length equals 15 residues. Trimming pared 1 base from V and 5 bases from J, leaving 13 bases between. Looked up from germline, CDR1 is PRHDT and CDR2 is FYEKMQ (reference sequence). Based on the CDR3 plus reference TRBV13 and TRBJ2-3, the full variable domain is AAGVIQSPRHLIKEKRETATLKCYPIPRHDTVYWYQQGPGQDPQFLISFYEKMQSDKGSIPDRFSAQQFSDYHSELNMSSLELGDSALYFCASSLDREGGDTQYFGPGTRLTVL.

The rearrangement links TRBV4-3 to TRBJ2-7; maybe TRBD1 (5 bases). Between the trimmed V and J ends, which lost 1 base and 3 bases, there was a span of 13 bases. From germline, CDR1 is LGHNA and CDR2 YSLEER. The CDR3 length is 15 residues. CDR3 bases: TGCGCCAGCAGCCAAGGGCAGGGCTTGGGCTACGAGCAGTACTTC. Translated: CASSQGQGLGYEQYF.

V usage is TRBV2 and J usage is TRBJ2-1; D is possibly TRBD1 or TRBD2 (6 bases each). This CDR3 contains 13 residues. CDR1 is SNHLY, CDR2 FYNNEI, per germline. Trimming cost V 9 bases and J 5 bases, with 14 bases left between them. The CDR3 nucleotides read TGTGCCAGACAGGGAAGGGGGGACAATGAGCAGTTCTTC. This translates into CARQGRGDNEQFF.

V gene TRBV11-1 combines with J gene TRBJ2-1; D is possibly TRBD2 (6 bases). Looked up from germline, CDR1 is SGHAT and CDR2 is FQDESV (reference sequence). V was cut by 1 base and J by 7 bases, with 17 bases left in between. The CDR3 covers 16 residues. Here the CDR3 reads CASSLVAEEGRNEQFF. The CDR3 nucleotides are TGTGCCAGCAGCTTAGTAGCGGAGGAAGGTCGTAATGAGCAGTTCTTC.

The chain joins TRBV4-3 to TRBJ2-2; D not resolved. The CDR3 runs to 14 residues. V shed 4 bases and J shed 3 bases, with 9 bases lying between them. In germline, CDR1 is LGHNA, CDR2 YSLEER. The CDR3 here is CASSLERYTGELFF. CDR3 coding DNA: TGCGCCAGCAGCCTAGAACGCTACACCGGGGAGCTGTTTTTT.

This chain joins TRBV18 and TRBJ2-1; 8 nucleotides align to TRBD1. The CDR3 is 17 residues long. Trimming took 3 bases from V and 5 from J; bases not matched to a gene: 12. CDR1 is KGHSH, CDR2 LQKENI, per germline. Written as DNA, the CDR3 is TGTGCCAGCTCACCGCCGCAGACAGGGGCAGGGGACAATGAGCAGTTCTTC. It specifies CASSPPQTGAGDNEQFF.

The chain links TRBV19 to TRBJ2-1; 8 bases fit TRBD2. V shed 10 bases and J 0 bases; nucleotides not matched to a gene: 8. This CDR3 spans 15 amino acids. Germline CDR1 is LNHDA and CDR2 is SQIVND (reference sequence). This chain's CDR3 is CATRAGAGSYNEQFF. The CDR3 nucleotides read TGTGCCACCAGAGCGGGAGCGGGCTCCTACAATGAGCAGTTCTTC.

The chain carries TRBV2 and TRBJ1-4; D gene uncertain. V was pared by 5 bases and J by 5 bases, with 12 bases between. The CDR3 runs to 14 residues. CDR1 and CDR2 from the germline V gene are SNHLY and FYNNEI. The CDR3: CASSLTAGNEKLFF. As DNA, the CDR3 is TGTGCCAGCAGTTTAACAGCGGGGAATGAAAAACTGTTTTTT. Filled out from reference TRBV2 and TRBJ1-4, the complete variable domain reads EPEVTQTPSHQVTQMGQEVILRCVPISNHLYFYWYRQILGQKVEFLVSFYNNEISEKSEIFDDQFSVERPDGSNFTLKIRSTKLEDSAMYFCASSLTAGNEKLFFGSGTQLSVL.

V usage is TRBV4-3 and J usage is TRBJ2-5; a possible D gene is TRBD2 (5 bases). Between the trimmed V and J ends, which lost 0 bases and 2 bases, there was a span of 7 bases. The CDR3 consists of 14 residues. Germline assignment: CDR1 LGHNA and CDR2 YSLEER. CDR3 DNA: TGCGCCAGCAGCCAAGATAGAGGGCAAGAGACCCAGTACTTC. This gives the protein CASSQDRGQETQYF.

The chain uses TRBV11-3 and TRBJ2-7; D is uncertain. The V gene lost 4 bases and the J gene lost 5 bases, with 24 bases spanning the gap. This CDR3 region has 17 residues. Germline CDR1 and CDR2: SGHNT and YENEEA. In DNA, the CDR3 is TGTGCCAGCAGCTCGCCCACGGATACAGTCCTTTCCGACGAGCAGTACGTC. It specifies CASSSPTDTVLSDEQYV.

This clone came up once. V is TRBV6-2 or TRBV6-3 and J is TRBJ2-7; 14 bases fit TRBD2. The V segment lost 4 bases and the J segment 6 bases; nucleotides outside the gene matches: 8. Germline-derived CDR1 and CDR2 are MNHEY and SVGEGT. The CDR3 runs 16 residues. This CDR3 is CASSSGKTSGRGEQYF. CDR3 sequence (DNA): TGTGCCAGCAGTTCTGGTAAGACTAGCGGGAGGGGCGAGCAGTACTTC.